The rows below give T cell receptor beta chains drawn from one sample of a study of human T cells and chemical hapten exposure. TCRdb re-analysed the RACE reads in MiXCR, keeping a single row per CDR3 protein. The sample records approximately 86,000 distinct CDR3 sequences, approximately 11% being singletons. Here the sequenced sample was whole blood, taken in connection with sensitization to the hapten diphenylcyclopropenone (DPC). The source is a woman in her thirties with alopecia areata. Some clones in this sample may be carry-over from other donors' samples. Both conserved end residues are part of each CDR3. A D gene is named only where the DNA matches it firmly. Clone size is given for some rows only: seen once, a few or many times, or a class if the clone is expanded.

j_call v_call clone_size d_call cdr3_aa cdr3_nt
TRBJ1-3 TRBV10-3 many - CASSGNTIYF TGTGCCAGCAGCGGAAACACCATATATTTT
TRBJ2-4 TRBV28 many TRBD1 CASSRPTGLANIQYF TGTGCCAGCAGTCGACCGACAGGGCTGGCAAACATTCAGTACTTC
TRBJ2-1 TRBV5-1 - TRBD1 CASSFQGVYNEQFF TGCGCCAGCAGCTTTCAGGGGGTTTACAATGAGCAGTTCTTC
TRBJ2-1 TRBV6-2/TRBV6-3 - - CASKLRDEQFF TGTGCCAGCAAGTTGCGCGATGAGCAGTTCTTC
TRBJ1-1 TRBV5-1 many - CASSLDEGAAFF TGCGCCAGCAGCTTGGACGAGGGTGCGGCATTCTTT
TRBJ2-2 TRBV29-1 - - CSVKQGPTGELFF TGCAGCGTCAAACAGGGACCCACCGGGGAGCTGTTTTTT
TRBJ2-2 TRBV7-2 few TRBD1 CASTRTGSNSGELFF TGTGCCAGCACAAGGACAGGGAGCAACTCCGGGGAGCTGTTTTTT
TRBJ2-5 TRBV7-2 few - CASSFYGAQETQYF TGTGCCAGCAGCTTTTACGGGGCCCAAGAGACCCAGTACTTC
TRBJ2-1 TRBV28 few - CASRGTIEQFF TGTGCCAGCAGGGGGACAATCGAGCAGTTCTTC
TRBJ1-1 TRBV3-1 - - CASSQFSRTEAFF TGTGCCAGCAGCCAATTTAGCCGGACTGAAGCTTTCTTT
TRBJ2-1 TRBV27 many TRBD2 CASTRGTSGSNEQFF TGTGCCAGCACCCGGGGGACTAGCGGGAGCAATGAGCAGTTCTTC
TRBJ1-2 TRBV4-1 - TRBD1 CASSHARTGGDYGYTF TGCGCCAGCAGTCATGCGAGGACAGGGGGCGACTATGGCTACACCTTC
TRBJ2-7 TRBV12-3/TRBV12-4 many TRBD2 CASRLAGTYEQYF TGTGCCAGCAGACTAGCGGGAACCTACGAGCAGTACTTC
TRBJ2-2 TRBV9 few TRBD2 CASSPRLAVNTGELFF TGTGCCAGCAGCCCCAGACTAGCGGTCAACACCGGGGAGCTGTTTTTT
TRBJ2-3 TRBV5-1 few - CASSLAGSWGQYF TGCGCCAGCAGCTTGGCGGGCAGCTGGGGGCAGTATTTT
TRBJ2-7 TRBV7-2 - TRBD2 CASSTGLDRSYEQYF TGTGCCAGCAGCACCGGACTAGATCGAAGCTACGAGCAGTACTTC
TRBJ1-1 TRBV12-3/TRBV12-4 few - CASSSHSPRGGLRGTEAFF TGTGCCAGCAGTTCCCATAGCCCCCGCGGTGGTCTCCGGGGCACTGAAGCTTTCTTT
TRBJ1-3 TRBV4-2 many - CASSQNPGKGSGNTIYF TGTGCCAGCAGCCAAAACCCCGGGAAAGGGTCTGGAAACACCATATATTTT
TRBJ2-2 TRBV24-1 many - CATSDPGQNTGELFF TGTGCCACCAGTGATCCGGGACAGAACACCGGGGAGCTGTTTTTT
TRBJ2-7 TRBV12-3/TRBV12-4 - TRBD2 CASSLAAGGNRAYEQYF TGTGCCAGCAGTTTGGCGGCGGGGGGAAATCGGGCCTACGAGCAGTACTTC
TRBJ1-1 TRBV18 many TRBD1 CASSPPSIGGQGAFF TGTGCCAGCTCACCACCCTCTATCGGGGGACAGGGGGCTTTCTTT
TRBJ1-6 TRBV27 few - CASSLWERSPLHF TGTGCCAGCAGTTTATGGGAGAGATCCCCCCTCCACTTT
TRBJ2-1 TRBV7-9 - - CASSLSSGRGNEQFF TGTGCCAGCAGCTTGTCAAGCGGTAGAGGCAATGAGCAGTTCTTC
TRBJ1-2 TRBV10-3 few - CAISDTGMSGYTF TGTGCCATCAGTGATACAGGGATGTCTGGCTACACCTTC
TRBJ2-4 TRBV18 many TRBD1 CASSPPKGAVNIQYF TGTGCCAGCTCACCACCGAAGGGGGCCGTAAACATTCAGTACTTC
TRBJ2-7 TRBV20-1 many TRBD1 CSAPLGTGRFYEQYF TGCAGTGCACCATTAGGGACAGGGAGGTTTTACGAGCAGTACTTC
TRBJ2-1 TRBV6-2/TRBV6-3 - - CASSHYGGPRGEQFF TGTGCCAGCAGCCACTACGGCGGCCCCCGCGGGGAGCAGTTCTTC
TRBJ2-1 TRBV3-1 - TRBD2 CASSQEAGGAYNEQFF TGTGCCAGCAGCCAAGAAGCGGGAGGCGCCTACAATGAGCAGTTCTTC
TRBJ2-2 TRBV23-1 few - CASSPQKNTGELFF TGCGCCAGCAGCCCACAGAAGAACACCGGGGAGCTGTTTTTT
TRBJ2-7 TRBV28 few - CASSAYPDYEQYF TGTGCCAGCAGCGCCTACCCAGACTACGAGCAGTACTTC
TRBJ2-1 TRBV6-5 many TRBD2 CASSWSVAGEGNEQFF TGTGCCAGCAGTTGGTCAGTAGCGGGAGAAGGGAATGAGCAGTTCTTC
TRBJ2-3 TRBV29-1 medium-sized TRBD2 CSVWLAGITDTQYF TGCAGCGTCTGGCTAGCGGGAATTACAGATACGCAGTATTTT
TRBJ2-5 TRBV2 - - CASIEGESQYF TGTGCCAGCATCGAGGGGGAGTCCCAGTACTTC
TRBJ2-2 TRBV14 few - CASSHRGGQTGTGELFF TGTGCCAGCAGCCATCGTGGGGGCCAAACCGGCACCGGGGAGCTGTTTTTT
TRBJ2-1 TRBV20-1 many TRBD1 CSANGQGLVEQFF TGCAGTGCTAATGGACAGGGGCTCGTCGAGCAGTTCTTC
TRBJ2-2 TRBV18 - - CASSQQPTGELFF TGTGCCAGCTCACAGCAGCCCACCGGGGAGCTGTTTTTT
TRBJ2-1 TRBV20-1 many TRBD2 CSAPQFAGAGYNEQFF TGCAGTGCCCCCCAATTTGCGGGAGCTGGGTACAATGAGCAGTTCTTC
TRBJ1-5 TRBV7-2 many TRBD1 CASSEQGSQPQHF TGTGCCAGCAGCGAACAGGGGAGCCAGCCCCAGCATTTT
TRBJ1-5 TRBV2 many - CASRWSGNQPQHF TGTGCCAGCCGGTGGTCGGGCAATCAGCCCCAGCATTTT
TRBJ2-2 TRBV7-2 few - CASSQVLAGLNGELFF TGTGCCAGCAGTCAAGTGCTTGCGGGGCTCAACGGGGAGCTGTTTTTT
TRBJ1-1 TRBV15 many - CATSSNGDSNTEAFF TGTGCCACCAGCAGCAACGGTGACTCGAACACTGAAGCTTTCTTT
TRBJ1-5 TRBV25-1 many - CASSDRSRTANQPQHF TGTGCCAGCAGTGACCGTTCCCGGACGGCCAATCAGCCCCAGCATTTT
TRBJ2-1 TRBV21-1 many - CASSKDGRVTYNEQFF TGTGCCAGCAGCAAAGATGGCAGGGTAACTTACAATGAGCAGTTCTTC
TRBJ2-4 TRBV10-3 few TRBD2 CAISEGLGKNIQYF TGTGCCATCAGTGAGGGACTAGGCAAAAACATTCAGTACTTC
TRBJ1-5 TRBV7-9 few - CASGLGGGNQPQHF TGTGCCAGCGGACTGGGGGGAGGGAATCAGCCCCAGCATTTT
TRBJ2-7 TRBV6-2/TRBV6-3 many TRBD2 CASSYRPSGSTYEQYF TGTGCCAGCAGTTACCGCCCCAGCGGGAGTACTTACGAGCAGTACTTC
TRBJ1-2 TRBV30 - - CACLPPVLNGYTF TGTGCCTGCCTCCCCCCGGTATTGAATGGCTACACCTTC
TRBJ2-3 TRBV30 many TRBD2 CAWSSGRAVGGTDTQYF TGTGCCTGGTCTAGCGGGAGGGCCGTCGGGGGCACAGATACGCAGTATTTT
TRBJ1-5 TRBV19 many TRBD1 CATKTGLGTGEGQPQHF TGTGCCACCAAAACTGGACTTGGGACAGGGGAAGGTCAGCCCCAGCATTTT
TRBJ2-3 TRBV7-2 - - CASSLQPTTQYF TGTGCCAGCAGCTTACAACCTACCACGCAGTATTTT
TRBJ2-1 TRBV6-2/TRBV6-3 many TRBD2 CASSSSGRSRWEQFF TGTGCCAGCAGTAGTAGCGGGAGGTCCCGATGGGAGCAGTTCTTC
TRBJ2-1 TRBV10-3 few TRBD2 CATGTSGYNEQFF TGTGCCACCGGGACTAGCGGTTACAATGAGCAGTTCTTC
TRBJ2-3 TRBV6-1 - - CASSEVGAITDTQYF TGTGCCAGCAGTGAAGTGGGAGCGATCACAGATACGCAGTATTTT
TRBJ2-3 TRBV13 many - CASSLIGGTDTQYF TGTGCCAGCAGCTTAATAGGAGGCACAGATACGCAGTATTTT
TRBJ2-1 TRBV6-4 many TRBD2 CASSVSSGGANEQFF TGTGCCAGCAGTGTTTCTAGCGGGGGGGCCAATGAGCAGTTCTTC
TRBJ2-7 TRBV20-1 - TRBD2 CSAPITSGPTYEQYF TGCAGTGCCCCTATCACTAGCGGACCTACCTACGAGCAGTACTTC
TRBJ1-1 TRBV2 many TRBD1 CASSAGQGAVEAFF TGTGCCAGCAGCGCCGGACAGGGGGCTGTTGAAGCTTTCTTT
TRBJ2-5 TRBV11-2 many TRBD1 CASSPWDRQETQYF TGTGCCAGCAGCCCCTGGGACAGACAAGAGACCCAGTACTTC
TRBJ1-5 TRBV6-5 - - CASSYSGTTPQHF TGTGCCAGCAGTTACTCAGGGACGACGCCCCAGCATTTT
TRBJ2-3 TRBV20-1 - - CSAIVAGTDTQYF TGCAGTGCAATAGTTGCTGGCACAGATACGCAGTATTTT